The clone carrying this T cell receptor (beta chain) was recorded a few times. Its antigen remains unidentified. The data were taken from a study of blood T cells in healthy people across ages. Whole-study findings and limits: PBMCs were not sorted, which prevented a conclusive comparison of naive versus antigen-experienced cells.

Per the germline V gene, CDR1 is SNHLY and CDR2 is FYNNEI. This CDR3 spans 14 amino acids. V dropped 4 bases and J dropped 7; count of bases not matched to a gene: 3. Primed by a sample-barcoded 5' primer and a J-beta primer mix, a second PCR proceeded for roughly 6 to 12 cycles. TCRdb called the 5' RACE reads again in MiXCR, with one record for every CDR3 protein. Among 790,000 or so distinct CDR3 sequences listed, more than 50% were seen once. V usage is TRBV2 and J usage is TRBJ1-5; 11 positions agree with TRBD1. The receptor's source is a man aged 35-49 years in good health. Sequenced input: blood. The CDR3 sequence: CASSGTGGSQPQHF. In DNA form, the CDR3 reads TGTGCCAGCAGTGGGACAGGGGGCTCGCAGCCCCAGCATTTT.